The entry below describes one T cell receptor beta chain. 60 Vbeta and 13 Jbeta primers were used in PCR. Method: immunoSEQ multiplex PCR; TCRdb's copy keeps in-frame clones and lacks some. The sample table sets out some 62,000 clones. The CDR3 loop spans 14 amino acids. The germline V gene has CDR1 MNHNY and CDR2 SVGAGI (reference sequence). Losses at the gene ends were 6 bases for V and 5 bases for J; bases not matched to a gene: 5. The data stem from a study of cytomegalovirus exposure and HLA in healthy donors. The TCR sequence derives from a man aged 25-45 years in good health and CMV-seropositive. Sequenced input: PBMCs. This chain joins TRBV6-6 and TRBJ2-1; 9 positions match TRBD2. The CDR3 loop is CASRIAGEHNEQFF. CDR3 coding DNA: TGTGCCAGCAGAATAGCGGGGGAGCACAATGAGCAGTTCTTC.